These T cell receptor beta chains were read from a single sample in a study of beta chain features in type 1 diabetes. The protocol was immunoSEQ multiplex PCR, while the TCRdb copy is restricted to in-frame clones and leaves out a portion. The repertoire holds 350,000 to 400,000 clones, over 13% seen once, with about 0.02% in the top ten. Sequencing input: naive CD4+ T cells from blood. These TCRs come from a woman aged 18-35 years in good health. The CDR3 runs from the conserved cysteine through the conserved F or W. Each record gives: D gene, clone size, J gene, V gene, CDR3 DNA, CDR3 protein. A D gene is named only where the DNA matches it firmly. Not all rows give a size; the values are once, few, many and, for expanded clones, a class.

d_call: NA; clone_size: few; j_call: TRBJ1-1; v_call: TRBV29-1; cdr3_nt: TGCAGCGTTGGACAGCTAAACGCTGAAGCTTTCTTT; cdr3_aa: CSVGQLNAEAFF
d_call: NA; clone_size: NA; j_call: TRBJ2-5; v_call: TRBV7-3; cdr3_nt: TGTGCCAGCAGGGCCGGGAATCAAGAGACCCAGTACTTC; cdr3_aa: CASRAGNQETQYF
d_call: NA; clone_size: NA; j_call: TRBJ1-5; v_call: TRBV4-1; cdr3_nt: TGCGCCAGCAGCCAAGGAGGGTATAGCAATCAGCCCCAGCATTTT; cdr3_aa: CASSQGGYSNQPQHF
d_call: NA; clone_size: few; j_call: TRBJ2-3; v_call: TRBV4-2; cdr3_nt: TGTGCCAGCAGCCAAGGGAAGGCCCCAGGGAGCACAGATACGCAGTATTTT; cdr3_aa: CASSQGKAPGSTDTQYF
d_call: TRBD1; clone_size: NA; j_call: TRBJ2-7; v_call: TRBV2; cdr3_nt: TGTGCCAGCAGCGCCGAGGAGGACAGGGGGCGCGGGGAGCAGTACTTC; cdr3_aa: CASSAEEDRGRGEQYF
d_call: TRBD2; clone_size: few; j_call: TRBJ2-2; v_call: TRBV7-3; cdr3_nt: TGTGCCAGCAGCTTAACGACTAGCGGATACACCGGGGAGCTGTTTTTT; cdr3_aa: CASSLTTSGYTGELFF
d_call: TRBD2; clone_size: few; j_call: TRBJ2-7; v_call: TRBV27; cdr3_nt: TGTGCCAGCAGTTCCCTCCCGGGGGGCTCCTACGAGCAGTACTTC; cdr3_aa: CASSSLPGGSYEQYF
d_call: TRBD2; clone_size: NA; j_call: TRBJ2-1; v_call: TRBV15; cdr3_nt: TGTGCCACCAGCAGAGTACTAGCGGGAGGCGGTAATGAGCAGTTCTTC; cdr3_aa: CATSRVLAGGGNEQFF
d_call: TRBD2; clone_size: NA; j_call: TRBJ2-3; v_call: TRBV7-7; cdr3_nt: TGTGCTAGCAGCTTAGGGTTCGGACTAGTTGGCGCAGATACGCAGTATTTT; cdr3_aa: CASSLGFGLVGADTQYF
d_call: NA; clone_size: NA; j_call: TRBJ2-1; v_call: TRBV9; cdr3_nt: TGTGCCAGCAGCGTCGGGGGAGCGGGCAATGAGCAGTTCTTC; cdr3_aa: CASSVGGAGNEQFF
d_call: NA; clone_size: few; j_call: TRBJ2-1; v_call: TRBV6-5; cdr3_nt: TGTGCCAGCAGTTACTCCGGGCTAGCTCGGGAGTTCTTC; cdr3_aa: CASSYSGLAREFF
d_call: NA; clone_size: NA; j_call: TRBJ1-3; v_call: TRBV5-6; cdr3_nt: TGTGCCAGCAGTCGACAGGACTCTGGAAACACCATATATTTT; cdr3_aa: CASSRQDSGNTIYF
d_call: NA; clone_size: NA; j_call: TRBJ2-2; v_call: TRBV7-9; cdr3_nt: TGTGCCAGCAGTTTTACAGGATCCTCGAACACCGGGGAGCTGTTTTTT; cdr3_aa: CASSFTGSSNTGELFF
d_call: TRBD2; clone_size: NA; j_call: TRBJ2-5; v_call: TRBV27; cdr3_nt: TGTGCCAGCAGGGCCCTAGCGGGGGTCCAAGAGACCCAGTACTTC; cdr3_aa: CASRALAGVQETQYF
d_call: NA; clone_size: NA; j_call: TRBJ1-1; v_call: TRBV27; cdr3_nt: TGTGCCAGCAGTTTGTTCCGGTCTAACACTGAAGCTTTCTTT; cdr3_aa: CASSLFRSNTEAFF
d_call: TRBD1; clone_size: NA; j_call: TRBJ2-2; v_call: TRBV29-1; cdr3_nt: TGCAGCGTGGACAGGGGGATCGGGGAGCTGTTTTTT; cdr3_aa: CSVDRGIGELFF